This T cell receptor (beta chain) was captured by sequencing in a study of vaccination and CD4 T cells after COVID-19. Time point here: late sampling 161 to 241 days after vaccination in three convalescent patients. Treatment reported: 10-day PBMC culture with coronavirus spike peptide pools or control peptides (ViraFEST assay). About 1.8 million PBMCs per well were cultured with 7.5 to 10 IU/ml IL-2 and roughly 10 ug/ml peptide pools. With the Oncomine TCR Beta short-read assay, DNA from cultured CD4+ T cells was sequenced. Investigators obtained genomic DNA by extraction from cultured CD4+ T cells. TCRdb used MiXCR to reprocess the PCR reads, holding one entry per CDR3 protein. This sample has about 24,000 distinct CDR3 sequences, with roughly 46% found just once. Germline trimming cut 7 bases from V and 4 bases from J; bases unmatched to any gene: 5. The length of the CDR3 is 13 residues. The germline V gene encodes CDR1 SGHVS and CDR2 FQNEAQ.

For this clonotype: Its antigen is undetermined.

The sequence was obtained from a human donor who had recovered from COVID-19. The source was CD4+ T cells from blood, cultured in vitro, collected about 7 months after SARS-CoV-2 vaccination. The chain has TRBV7-8 and TRBJ2-7; 9 bases agree with TRBD2. In nucleotides, the CDR3 is TGTGCCAGCACCTCAGCGGGAGGATACGAGCAGTACTTC. It yields the protein CASTSAGGYEQYF. The complete variable domain, with remaining parts taken from reference TRBV7-8 and TRBJ2-7, reads GAGVSQSPRYKVAKRGQDVALRCDPISGHVSLFWYQQALGQGPEFLTYFQNEAQLDKSGLPSDRFFAERPEGSVSTLKIQRTQQEDSAVYLCASTSAGGYEQYFGPGTRLTVT.